A selection of T cell receptor beta chains follows, all from one sample in a study of glioma-infiltrating T cells. TCRdb re-called the multiplex PCR reads with MiXCR, one entry per CDR3 protein. The top ten clones hold about 16% of a sample with approximately 120,000 distinct CDR3 sequences, 20% to 25% of them seen once. The sequenced sample consisted of glioma tissue, nonneoplastic brain tissue, or PBMCs (not recorded which). These receptors were obtained from a human donor with low-grade glioma or glioblastoma, undergoing nonglioma brain surgery, or in good health (not recorded which). Both conserved end residues are part of each CDR3. A D gene is named only where the DNA matches it firmly. Rows may omit the clone size; those that give it use once, few, many or a size class.

j_gene: TRBJ2-3
d_gene: TRBD2
v_gene: TRBV6-2/TRBV6-3
abundance: many
CDR3aa: CASSYPGLAGGPGIGTDTQYF
CDR3nt: TGTGCCAGCAGTTACCCCGGACTAGCGGGAGGGCCAGGCATAGGCACAGATACGCAGTATTTT

j_gene: TRBJ2-1
d_gene: .
v_gene: TRBV24-1
abundance: .
CDR3aa: CAPRALRSPFLGAQFF
CDR3nt: TGTGCCCCCCGTGCTTTGCGTTCTCCCTTTCTCGGTGCGCAGTTCTTC

j_gene: TRBJ2-7
d_gene: .
v_gene: TRBV7-2
abundance: many
CDR3aa: CASSLGWVGEQYF
CDR3nt: TGTGCCAGCAGCTTAGGATGGGTAGGAGAGCAGTACTTC

j_gene: TRBJ1-2
d_gene: .
v_gene: TRBV25-1
abundance: many
CDR3aa: CASSVADKGLDGYTF
CDR3nt: TGTGCCAGCAGTGTTGCGGACAAGGGCTTGGATGGCTACACCTTC

j_gene: TRBJ2-2
d_gene: .
v_gene: TRBV4-3
abundance: many
CDR3aa: CASSQDGGSFPGELFF
CDR3nt: TGCGCCAGCAGCCAAGATGGAGGGAGTTTCCCCGGGGAGCTGTTTTTT

j_gene: TRBJ2-1
d_gene: .
v_gene: TRBV7-9
abundance: .
CDR3aa: CASSLVRGNYNEQFF
CDR3nt: TGTGCCAGCAGCTTAGTCCGGGGGAACTACAATGAGCAGTTCTTC

j_gene: TRBJ2-7
d_gene: TRBD1
v_gene: TRBV19
abundance: few
CDR3aa: CASKPGQESSYEQYF
CDR3nt: TGTGCCAGTAAACCGGGACAGGAAAGCTCCTACGAGCAGTACTTC

j_gene: TRBJ2-3
d_gene: TRBD1
v_gene: TRBV24-1
abundance: many
CDR3aa: CATSDLRTGQPDTQYF
CDR3nt: TGTGCCACCAGTGACCTTCGGACAGGACAACCAGATACGCAGTATTTT

j_gene: TRBJ2-7
d_gene: .
v_gene: TRBV4-3
abundance: many
CDR3aa: CASSQDSASYEQYF
CDR3nt: TGCGCCAGCAGCCAAGATAGTGCCAGCTACGAGCAGTACTTC

j_gene: TRBJ2-1
d_gene: TRBD2
v_gene: TRBV7-3
abundance: .
CDR3aa: CASSSVGLAGYEQFF
CDR3nt: TGTGCCAGCAGCTCGGTGGGACTAGCGGGATATGAGCAGTTCTTC

j_gene: TRBJ2-6
d_gene: .
v_gene: TRBV7-2
abundance: many
CDR3aa: CASSFRAPGANVLTF
CDR3nt: TGTGCCAGCAGCTTCAGGGCCCCTGGGGCCAACGTCCTGACTTTC

j_gene: TRBJ2-7
d_gene: TRBD2
v_gene: TRBV7-9
abundance: .
CDR3aa: CASSSTILAGAGERYF
CDR3nt: TGTGCCAGCAGCTCTACAATCCTAGCGGGAGCTGGCGAGCGGTACTTC

j_gene: TRBJ2-7
d_gene: .
v_gene: TRBV27
abundance: many
CDR3aa: CASRTGTDPSAGEQYF
CDR3nt: TGTGCCAGCAGAACCGGGACAGATCCCTCAGCGGGGGAGCAGTACTTC

j_gene: TRBJ2-7
d_gene: TRBD1
v_gene: TRBV7-9
abundance: few
CDR3aa: CASDQTGGKDYSYEQYF
CDR3nt: TGTGCCAGCGATCAGACAGGGGGAAAAGATTACTCCTACGAGCAGTACTTC

j_gene: TRBJ1-1
d_gene: .
v_gene: TRBV14
abundance: many
CDR3aa: CASSQPGNTEAFF
CDR3nt: TGTGCCAGCAGCCAACCAGGGAACACTGAAGCTTTCTTT

j_gene: TRBJ2-1
d_gene: TRBD2
v_gene: TRBV3-1
abundance: .
CDR3aa: CASSQVILAGEFPSYNEQFF
CDR3nt: TGTGCCAGCAGCCAAGTGATACTAGCGGGAGAATTTCCATCCTACAATGAGCAGTTCTTC